A single sample gave rise to the 32 T cell receptor beta chains below, sequenced in a study of T-cell reconstitution after alpha-beta-depleted transplantation in children. The TCRbeta library was prepared with unique molecular identifiers. A single record per CDR3 protein comes from TCRdb applying MiXCR to the PCR reads. The sample lists about 1,000,000 distinct CDR3 sequences; about 29% were seen once. Source: PBMCs, mostly from graft donor cells, taken 360 days after TCRalphabeta/CD19-depleted stem cell transplant. The receptors come from a boy in the first two years of life who had a stem cell transplant for SCID, so the T cells may come from the graft donor.

In its sample, this clonotype was seen a few times. The CDR3 sequence: CASSPGLAGGKLETQYF. CDR3 nucleotide sequence: TGTGCCAGCAGCCCAGGACTAGCGGGGGGTAAATTGGAGACCCAGTACTTC. The chain recombines TRBV11-2 with TRBJ2-5; 14 nucleotides match TRBD2. The junction had 10 bases not matched to a gene; V was cut back by 5 bases and J by 5 bases. The germline V gene encodes CDR1 SGHAT and CDR2 FQNNGV. The CDR3 has 17 amino acids.

The chain carries TRBV29-1 and TRBJ1-1; maybe TRBD1 (6 bases). The CDR3 totals 11 residues. With 6 bases removed from V and 10 bases from J, the gap between germline ends came to 15 bases. CDR1 and CDR2 (germline): SQVTM, ANQGSEA. The CDR3, as DNA: TGCAGCGTCGCTAGGATAGGGGGAGCTTTCTTT. Encoded protein: CSVARIGGAFF.

The rearrangement links TRBV6-6 to TRBJ1-2, with D maybe TRBD1 (6 bases). The CDR3 is 13 residues long. Trimming stripped 6 bases from V and 0 bases from J, with 8 bases between. Germline V lookup: CDR1 MNHNY, CDR2 SVGAGI (reference sequence). The CDR3: CASRRQANYGYTF. CDR3 bases: TGTGCCAGCAGGCGACAGGCTAACTATGGCTACACCTTC.

The rearrangement joins TRBV2 to TRBJ1-2; 8 bases match TRBD1. Germline CDR1 SNHLY, CDR2 FYNNEI. The CDR3 totals 13 residues. J lost 7 bases, V lost 4 bases, and 5 bases had no gene match. CDR3 region: CASSARTGLGYTF. In DNA form, the CDR3 reads TGTGCCAGCAGTGCCCGGACAGGGCTTGGCTACACCTTC.

This rearrangement joins TRBV15 to TRBJ2-2; no definite D call. Per germline, CDR1 LNHNV and CDR2 YYDKDF (reference sequence). CDR3 size: 13 residues. Trimming removed 1 base at V and 5 bases at J, with 5 bases between. CDR3 in DNA: TGTGCCACCAGCAGAGGCAGGACCGGGGAGCTGTTTTTT. It encodes CATSRGRTGELFF.

V is TRBV20-1 and J is TRBJ1-1; possible D gene TRBD1, 6 bases. The V gene lost 1 base and the J gene lost 2 bases, with 11 bases spanning the gap. Germline CDR1 DFQATT, CDR2 SNEGSKA (reference sequence). The CDR3 has 14 amino acids. CDR3 in DNA: TGCAGTGCTAGAGCAGGGGAGTCCAACACTGAAGCTTTCTTT. This translates into CSARAGESNTEAFF.

The rearrangement links TRBV9 to TRBJ2-4; D not resolved. Trimming removed 2 bases from V and 5 bases from J, with 11 bases in between. The germline gives CDR1 SGDLS, CDR2 YYNGEE. The CDR3 spans 14 residues. Here the CDR3 DNA reads TGTGCCAGCAGCGTTGGAACGGGCCAAAACATTCAGTACTTC. Its protein product is CASSVGTGQNIQYF.

The CDR3 region has the DNA TGTGCCAGCAGTCCCCGGGCGTCCTATGGCTACACCTTC. Translated, it gives CASSPRASYGYTF. The rearrangement uses TRBV12-3 or TRBV12-4 and TRBJ1-2; D is ambiguous. The CDR3 runs 13 residues. With 5 bases removed from V and 4 bases from J, the gap between germline ends came to 11 bases.

The rearrangement uses TRBV4-1 and TRBJ2-7; 10 bases map to TRBD1. Per the germline V gene, CDR1 is MGHRA and CDR2 is YSYEKL. The CDR3 covers 16 residues. Trimming took 2 bases from V and 3 from J; bases not matched to a gene: 7. The CDR3 loop reads CASSQLLGQGFYEQYF. As DNA, the CDR3 is TGCGCCAGCAGCCAACTATTGGGACAGGGGTTCTACGAGCAGTACTTC.

This clonotype was counted between two and nine times. This rearrangement joins TRBV12-3 or TRBV12-4 to TRBJ2-1; TRBD1 matches 11 bases. After removal of 5 bases from V and 6 bases from J, the junction contained 6 bases not matched to a gene. The CDR3 has 15 residues. CDR3 protein: CASSEGQGAGNEQFF. The DNA for the CDR3 is TGTGCCAGCAGTGAAGGACAGGGGGCAGGCAATGAGCAGTTCTTC.

The rearrangement joins TRBV6-1 to TRBJ1-3; D ambiguous. Trimming removed 6 bases at V and 4 bases at J, with 10 bases between. CDR3 size: 13 residues. CDR1 MNHNS and CDR2 SASEGT come from the germline V gene. In DNA, the CDR3 is TGTGCCAGCAGCCCTTTGGTGGGAAACACCATATATTTT. Protein product: CASSPLVGNTIYF.

The chain carries TRBV30 and TRBJ2-7, with 7 bases matching TRBD1. The trim removed 0 bases at V and 4 bases at J, leaving 6 bases unmatched. Germline loops: CDR1 GTSNPN, CDR2 SVGIG (reference sequence). There are 14 residues in the CDR3. CDR3 in DNA: TGTGCCTGGAGTGTACGGGGACAGTCTTACGAGCAGTACTTC. Translation: CAWSVRGQSYEQYF.

This clonotype was detected a few times. This chain connects TRBV5-8 to TRBJ2-7, with a tentative D call TRBD2 (6 bases). The CDR3 runs 15 residues. Germline assignment: CDR1 SGHTS and CDR2 YDEGEE. V was clipped by 4 bases and J by 1 base, with 15 bases between them. The CDR3, as DNA: TGTGCCAGCAGCAAAACGGAGGGGTTTTCCTACGAGCAGTACTTC. This gives the protein CASSKTEGFSYEQYF.

The chain has TRBV2 and TRBJ1-1, with 10 bases lining up with TRBD1. V dropped 2 bases and J dropped 4; count of bases not matched to a gene: 1. The CDR3 is 14 amino acids. Germline V gene data show CDR1 as SNHLY and CDR2 as FYNNEI. The CDR3 here is CASSERTGGTEAFF. The CDR3 DNA reads as TGTGCCAGCAGTGAACGGACAGGGGGCACTGAAGCTTTCTTT.

This clonotype came up a few times. The CDR3 loop is CASSPSRTGGTDTQYF. CDR3 nucleotides: TGTGCCAGCAGTCCCAGCCGGACAGGGGGCACAGATACGCAGTATTTT. The V gene is TRBV12-3 or TRBV12-4, the J gene TRBJ2-3; TRBD1 matches at 9 bases. The CDR3 runs 16 residues. V gave up 5 bases and J gave up 1 base; unmatched junction bases: 7.

The V call is TRBV7-8, the J call TRBJ2-3, with TRBD2 matching 8 bases. CDR1 SGHVS and CDR2 FQNEAQ come from the germline V gene. The CDR3 contains 15 residues. V was pared by 5 bases and J by 2 bases, with 6 bases of the junction left unmatched. The CDR3 DNA is TGTGCCAGCAGCCCCTTGCGGGGGGTCACAGATACGCAGTATTTT. Translation: CASSPLRGVTDTQYF. Drawing the rest from reference TRBV7-8 and TRBJ2-3, the complete variable domain is GAGVSQSPRYKVAKRGQDVALRCDPISGHVSLFWYQQALGQGPEFLTYFQNEAQLDKSGLPSDRFFAERPEGSVSTLKIQRTQQEDSAVYLCASSPLRGVTDTQYFGPGTRLTVL.

The V and J genes are TRBV20-1 and TRBJ2-2; a weak D match, TRBD1 (6 bases). The CDR3 consists of 14 residues. Germline V gene data show CDR1 as DFQATT and CDR2 as SNEGSKA (reference sequence). Trimming left V 0 bases short and J 6 bases short, with 11 bases between. The CDR3 nucleotides are TGCAGTGCTAGAGACCTCTACAGGGCCGGGGAGCTGTTTTTT. Residues: CSARDLYRAGELFF.

V gene TRBV7-9 combines with J gene TRBJ2-5; 11 nucleotides line up with TRBD1. There are 17 residues in the CDR3. Trimming cost V 6 bases and J 5 bases; bases outside gene matches: 14. Germline-derived CDR1 and CDR2 are SEHNR and FQNEAQ (reference sequence). CDR3 coding DNA: TGTGCCAGCAGTAAAAGGCCCGGGACAGGGGGTGTGGAGACCCAGTACTTC. Translation: CASSKRPGTGGVETQYF.

Ten or more counts support this clonotype. The chain has TRBV29-1 and TRBJ2-5; D remains ambiguous. The germline CDR1 and CDR2 sequences are SQVTM and ANQGSEA. V was cut by 5 bases and J by 2 bases, with 9 bases left in between. This CDR3 comprises 12 residues. The CDR3 loop reads CSVIKRQETQYF. The CDR3 DNA is TGCAGCGTTATAAAGCGTCAAGAGACCCAGTACTTC.

This clonotype was seen a few times. V usage is TRBV7-3 and J usage is TRBJ1-2; D is undetermined. Deletions cut 5 bases from V and 5 bases from J, with 18 bases between. The CDR3 has 15 residues. CDR1 and CDR2 (germline): SGHTA, FQGTGA. CDR3 amino acids: CASSRQPGREYGYTF. The CDR3 DNA reads as TGTGCCAGCAGCCGACAACCGGGAAGAGAGTATGGCTACACCTTC.

In its sample, this clonotype was seen once. The V call is TRBV10-3, the J call TRBJ2-3; D not certain. Trimming pared 2 bases from V and 1 base from J, leaving 10 bases between. The CDR3 runs 15 residues. Germline V gene data show CDR1 as ENHRY and CDR2 as SYGVKD. This CDR3 is CAISEGPPGTDTQYF. The CDR3 DNA follows: TGTGCCATCAGTGAGGGACCCCCGGGCACAGATACGCAGTATTTT.

The V and J genes are TRBV7-9 and TRBJ2-1; D gene ambiguous. V was cut by 5 bases and J by 0 bases, with 14 bases left in between. This CDR3 contains 16 residues. Germline lookup yields CDR1 SEHNR and CDR2 FQNEAQ (reference sequence). Here the CDR3 DNA reads TGTGCCAGCAGCCACCGACGTCAGAGCTCCTACAATGAGCAGTTCTTC. Protein: CASSHRRQSSYNEQFF.

This clonotype was seen more than once but under ten times. The J gene is TRBJ1-5, the V gene TRBV12-3 or TRBV12-4; 8 positions match TRBD1. The CDR3 covers 15 residues. V shed 5 bases and J 7 bases; nucleotides not matched to a gene: 10. This chain's CDR3 is CASSPPRTGHQPQHF. The CDR3 nucleotides read TGTGCCAGCAGTCCTCCAAGGACAGGGCACCAGCCCCAGCATTTT.

The chain has TRBV20-1 and TRBJ2-1; D possibly corresponds to TRBD1 (5 bases). This CDR3 contains 17 residues. Germline CDR1 DFQATT, CDR2 SNEGSKA (reference sequence). V shed 4 bases and J shed 0 bases, with 19 bases lying between them. The CDR3 here is CSATYEQVSGSYNEQFF. CDR3 coding DNA: TGCAGTGCTACTTATGAACAGGTTTCGGGCTCCTACAATGAGCAGTTCTTC.

The rearrangement joins TRBV6-2 or TRBV6-3 to TRBJ1-5; D call uncertain. CDR3 length: 14 amino acids. Germline-derived CDR1 and CDR2 are MNHEY and SVGEGT. Trimming shortened V by 6 bases and J by 9 bases, and 18 bases separated the two germline ends. CDR3 coding DNA: TGTGCCAGCAGCATGCCCACTGGGTTTAGGCCCCAGCATTTT. Its protein is CASSMPTGFRPQHF.

This chain links TRBV6-2 or TRBV6-3 with TRBJ2-5; 8 bases agree with TRBD2. The V and J ends lost 2 bases and 5 bases, in that order; junction bases with no gene match: 7. Germline V CDR1 and CDR2: MNHEY, SVGEGT. There are 15 residues in the CDR3. The CDR3 nucleotides read TGTGCCAGCAGTTACCTCCGGGGGGGCGGTGAGACCCAGTACTTC. It encodes CASSYLRGGGETQYF.

This clonotype was recorded only once. The chain recombines TRBV5-1 with TRBJ1-1, with a possible D match to TRBD1 (5 bases). The germline V gene encodes CDR1 SGHRS and CDR2 YFSETQ. V shed 5 bases and J shed 4 bases, with 15 bases lying between them. This CDR3 is built from 14 residues. CDR3 amino acids: CASSGAGDSTEAFF. As DNA, the CDR3 is TGCGCCAGCAGTGGGGCCGGGGATAGCACTGAAGCTTTCTTT.

This clonotype was counted only a few times. The chain couples TRBV20-1 to TRBJ2-7, with D unresolved. The CDR3 spans 11 residues. V was trimmed by 6 bases and J by 3 bases, leaving 9 bases between them. Per germline, CDR1 DFQATT and CDR2 SNEGSKA (reference sequence). For the CDR3, the DNA is TGCAGTGCCCCGAACTTCTACGAGCAGTACTTC. Protein product: CSAPNFYEQYF.

The chain joins TRBV5-1 to TRBJ1-1; D perhaps matches TRBD1 (6 bases). Between the trimmed V and J ends, which lost 7 bases and 1 base, there was a span of 17 bases. Germline V lookup: CDR1 SGHRS, CDR2 YFSETQ. The CDR3 sequence is 15 residues long. CDR3 in amino acids: CASSSRDTTNTEAFF. In nucleotides, the CDR3 is TGCGCCAGCTCGTCCAGGGACACCACGAACACTGAAGCTTTCTTT. Looking up the rest from reference TRBV5-1 and TRBJ1-1 gives the full variable domain: KAGVTQTPRYLIKTRGQQVTLSCSPISGHRSVSWYQQTPGQGLQFLFEYFSETQRNKGNFPGRFSGRQFSNSRSEMNVSTLELGDSALYLCASSSRDTTNTEAFFGQGTRLTVV.

In this sample, this clonotype turned up a few times. This chain connects TRBV21-1 to TRBJ1-4. TRBV21-1 is recorded as a pseudogene. This CDR3 has 16 residues. Here the CDR3 reads CASTIGTAATNEKLFF. CDR3 sequence (DNA): TGTGCCAGCACTATCGGGACCGCCGCAACTAATGAAAAACTGTTTTTT.

The J gene is TRBJ2-2, the V gene TRBV12-3 or TRBV12-4; D may be TRBD1 or TRBD2 (5 bases each). The V end lost 5 bases, the J end lost 4 bases, and 20 bases lay between the germline ends. CDR3 length: 17 amino acids. The DNA of the CDR3 is TGTGCCAGCAGTCTATCTGGTTCGGGGACGGTCACCGGGGAGCTGTTTTTT. Amino acids: CASSLSGSGTVTGELFF.

This clonotype was found many times. The chain recombines TRBV10-3 with TRBJ1-1; the D gene is possibly TRBD1 (6 bases). CDR1 is ENHRY, CDR2 SYGVKD, per germline. Between the trimmed V and J ends, which lost 2 bases and 0 bases, there was a span of 7 bases. The CDR3 extends over 14 amino acids. The CDR3, as DNA: TGTGCCATCAGTGAGGGACAGATGAACACTGAAGCTTTCTTT. Its translation is CAISEGQMNTEAFF.